The 23 T cell receptor beta chains presented below share a single source sample, sequenced in a study of control samples from healthy donors and cancer patients. The method was immunoSEQ multiplex PCR; TCRdb's version includes in-frame clones alone and lacks a portion of them. The table lists 260,000 or so clones, roughly 80% of them singletons. Sequenced material: PBMCs. These receptor sequences come from a woman in her sixties or seventies with lung cancer.

V gene TRBV3-1 (or the pseudogene TRBV3-2) combines with J gene TRBJ2-3; a possible D gene is TRBD2 (5 bases). Germline-derived CDR1 and CDR2 are LGHDT and YNNKEL (reference sequence). V shed 4 bases and J shed 4 bases, with 9 bases lying between them. The CDR3 consists of 13 residues. As DNA, the CDR3 is TGTGCCAGCAGCCTCTTCGGGGCAGATACGCAGTATTTT. It specifies CASSLFGADTQYF.

The gene calls are TRBV19 and TRBJ1-1, with D hard to call. The CDR3 extends over 14 amino acids. Germline assignment: CDR1 LNHDA and CDR2 SQIVND (reference sequence). The V and J ends lost 5 bases and 4 bases respectively, with 14 bases between them. CDR3 nucleotides: TGTGCCAGTAGTTACGGTGAGATTAGCACTGAAGCTTTCTTT. Translated, it gives CASSYGEISTEAFF. Filled out from reference TRBV19 and TRBJ1-1, the complete variable domain reads DGGITQSPKYLFRKEGQNVTLSCEQNLNHDAMYWYRQDPGQGLRLIYYSQIVNDFQKGDIAEGYSVSREKKESFPLTVTSAQKNPTAFYLCASSYGEISTEAFFGQGTRLTVV.

A note on this clone: The junction departs from the called germline gene at one end, perhaps through a read error. V usage is TRBV9 and J usage is TRBJ2-7, with D unclear. Per germline, CDR1 SGDLS and CDR2 YYNGEE. The CDR3 is 14 amino acids. This CDR3 reads CASSVDAQGYEQYF. The CDR3 DNA is TGTGCAAGCAGCGTAGACGCACAAGGCTACGAGCAGTACTTC.

This CDR3 reads CASSSKANGGVTDTQYF. CDR3 in DNA: TGTGCCAGCAGCTCAAAGGCTAACGGGGGGGTCACAGATACGCAGTATTTT. The rearrangement links TRBV7-3 to TRBJ2-3, with TRBD2 matching over 8 bases. The CDR3 covers 17 residues. CDR1 and CDR2 (germline): SGHTA, FQGTGA. Germline trimming cut 4 bases from V and 2 bases from J; bases unmatched to any gene: 11.

The chain couples TRBV7-6 to TRBJ2-5; 14 bases match TRBD2. V lost 5 bases, J lost 5 bases, and 4 bases stayed unmatched. CDR1 SGHVS and CDR2 FNYEAQ come from the germline V gene. The CDR3 sequence is 15 residues long. CDR3 loop: CASSPGLAGGETQYF. CDR3 nucleotide sequence: TGTGCCAGCAGCCCAGGACTAGCGGGGGGTGAGACCCAGTACTTC.

This clone appeared a single time. Other nucleotide sequences from this sample produce the same CDR3. The rearrangement links TRBV5-5 to TRBJ1-5; D remains unclear. V lost 0 bases, J lost 3 bases, and 4 bases lay in between. The V gene's germline CDR1 is SGHKS and CDR2 YYEKEE (reference sequence). The CDR3 loop spans 13 amino acids. Here the CDR3 DNA reads TGTGCCAGCAGCTTGGGGCACAATCAGCCCCAGCATTTT. Translation gives CASSLGHNQPQHF.

The chain links TRBV11-2 to TRBJ2-7, with TRBD2 as a possible D gene (6 bases). Germline loops: CDR1 SGHAT, CDR2 FQNNGV. This CDR3 contains 16 residues. Trimming pared 5 bases from V and 1 base from J, leaving 18 bases between. The CDR3, as DNA: TGTGCCAGCAGCGTCCTAGCGTGGGAGAGATCCTACGAGCAGTACTTC. As protein: CASSVLAWERSYEQYF.

The chain has TRBV7-3 and TRBJ2-2; D possibly corresponds to TRBD2 (5 bases). There are 14 residues in the CDR3. Germline V gene data show CDR1 as SGHTA and CDR2 as FQGTGA. The germline V and J ends were trimmed by 3 bases and 6 bases, with 11 bases remaining between them. In DNA form, the CDR3 reads TGTGCCAGCAGCTTTGAGGGAATGGCCGGGGAGCTGTTTTTT. Translation: CASSFEGMAGELFF.

The CDR3, as DNA: TGTGCCAGCAGCTTGAGCGGTAACAGTTTCGAGCAGTACTTC. Translating gives CASSLSGNSFEQYF. This chain joins TRBV5-4 and TRBJ2-7; D may be TRBD2 (5 bases). V was shortened by 1 base and J by 6 bases, with 14 bases between the two germline ends. The germline V gene has CDR1 SGHNT and CDR2 YYREEE (reference sequence). The CDR3 contains 14 residues.

This chain joins TRBV12-3 or TRBV12-4 and TRBJ2-3; no clear D. Between the trimmed V and J ends, which lost 6 bases and 2 bases, there was a span of 9 bases. The CDR3 is made up of 13 amino acids. CDR3: CASSLINTDTQYF. DNA of the CDR3: TGTGCCAGCAGCCTCATAAACACAGATACGCAGTATTTT.

This chain links TRBV30 with TRBJ2-1, with TRBD2 matching over 7 bases. From germline, CDR1 is GTSNPN and CDR2 SVGIG (reference sequence). There are 15 residues in the CDR3. The junction had 12 bases not matched to a gene; V was cut back by 3 bases and J by 7 bases. CDR3 protein: CAWSAGAWVGNEQFF. As DNA, the CDR3 is TGTGCCTGGAGCGCGGGAGCCTGGGTGGGAAATGAGCAGTTCTTC.

This clone has only a few counts. The gene calls are TRBV28 and TRBJ2-7, with 8 bases that match TRBD2. The germline gives CDR1 MDHEN, CDR2 SYDVKM. The V segment lost 7 bases and the J segment 0 bases; nucleotides outside the gene matches: 5. This CDR3 is 14 amino acids long. CDR3 sequence: CASIREGISYEQYF. CDR3 in DNA: TGTGCCAGCATCCGGGAGGGCATCTCCTACGAGCAGTACTTC.

Comments on this clone: Other nucleotide sequences in the sample specify the same CDR3. The chain combines TRBV6-5 with TRBJ1-5; D remains unclear. Germline CDR1 MNHEY, CDR2 SVGAGI. The CDR3 extends over 13 amino acids. The V gene lost 0 bases and the J gene lost 5 bases, with 5 bases spanning the gap. CDR3 bases: TGTGCCAGCAGTTACTCGCGGGATCAGCCCCAGCATTTT. It translates to CASSYSRDQPQHF.

The chain is built from TRBV7-9 and TRBJ2-7; TRBD2 matches at 9 bases. CDR3 length: 14 residues. Germline V gene data show CDR1 as SEHNR and CDR2 as FQNEAQ (reference sequence). With 11 bases clipped from V and 4 bases from J, the junction kept 12 bases outside the gene matches. DNA of the CDR3: TGTGCCTCCCATGCGGGACTAGCTACTTACGAGCAGTACTTC. This codes for CASHAGLATYEQYF.

CDR3 sequence reads: CASSLEPNTEAFF. The CDR3 nucleotides read TGCGCCAGCAGCTTGGAGCCGAACACTGAAGCTTTCTTT. V and J are TRBV5-1 and TRBJ1-1; D gene uncertain. The CDR3 extends over 13 amino acids. Germline loops: CDR1 SGHRS, CDR2 YFSETQ. Trimming removed 0 bases from V and 1 base from J, with 4 bases in between.

The chain combines TRBV15 with TRBJ2-3; D remains ambiguous. Trimming shortened V by 0 bases and J by 8 bases, and 12 bases separated the two germline ends. This CDR3 comprises 14 residues. CDR1 and CDR2 from the germline V gene are LNHNV and YYDKDF (reference sequence). CDR3 sequence: CATSRDRLVGTQYF. For the CDR3, the DNA is TGTGCCACCAGCAGAGATCGGCTAGTAGGTACGCAGTATTTT. Full variable domain (rest looked up from reference TRBV15 and TRBJ2-3): DAMVIQNPRYQVTQFGKPVTLSCSQTLNHNVMYWYQQKSSQAPKLLFHYYDKDFNNEADTPDNFQSRRPNTSFCFLDIRSPGLGDTAMYLCATSRDRLVGTQYFGPGTRLTVL.

The rearrangement joins TRBV29-1 to TRBJ2-3; 10 nucleotides align to TRBD2. Unmatched junction bases numbered 9, after V lost 4 bases and J lost 5 bases. Germline V lookup: CDR1 SQVTM, CDR2 ANQGSEA. This CDR3 contains 15 residues. The CDR3 region is CSVGKAGGEGDTQYF. CDR3 bases: TGCAGCGTTGGAAAAGCGGGGGGGGAAGGAGATACGCAGTATTTT.

CDR3: CATQPLGRGNTGELFF. Here the CDR3 DNA reads TGTGCCACCCAACCACTAGGGAGGGGAAACACCGGGGAGCTGTTTTTT. The V call is TRBV2, the J call TRBJ2-2; 7 positions agree with TRBD2. The CDR3 length is 16 residues. The junction had 13 bases not matched to a gene; V was cut back by 10 bases and J by 2 bases. CDR1 and CDR2 from the germline V gene are SNHLY and FYNNEI.

This chain links TRBV4-1 with TRBJ1-1, with D uncertain. The CDR3 extends over 14 amino acids. Germline CDR1 MGHRA, CDR2 YSYEKL. V dropped 0 bases and J dropped 10 bases, with 15 bases sitting between them. Written as DNA, the CDR3 is TGCGCCAGCAGCCAAGATCTTCGGGTCGCGGGAGCTTTCTTT. The encoded protein is CASSQDLRVAGAFF.

The chain uses TRBV5-3 and TRBJ2-4; D might be TRBD1 or TRBD2, each matching 5 bases. TRBV5-3 carries the ORF label, with uncertain function. This CDR3 comprises 13 residues. V was pared by 6 bases and J by 4 bases, with 11 bases between. The CDR3 loop is CARKQEEKNIQYF. DNA for the CDR3: TGTGCCAGAAAACAGGAGGAAAAAAACATTCAGTACTTC.

This chain joins TRBV5-1 and TRBJ2-1, with a possible D match to TRBD2 (5 bases). This CDR3 has 16 amino acids. V dropped 4 bases and J dropped 0 bases, with 14 bases sitting between them. The germline CDR1 and CDR2 sequences are SGHRS and YFSETQ. CDR3 nucleotide sequence: TGCGCCAGCAGCCGAGAAGCGGTCAACTCCTACAATGAGCAGTTCTTC. As protein: CASSREAVNSYNEQFF.

The rearrangement links TRBV11-2 to TRBJ1-3; unclear D gene. This CDR3 contains 16 residues. V gave up 2 bases and J gave up 0 bases, with 11 bases separating them. Germline CDR1 and CDR2: SGHAT and FQNNGV. CDR3 sequence (DNA): TGTGCCAGCAGCTTATCCCAGAGCTCCTCTGGAAACACCATATATTTT. This translates into CASSLSQSSSGNTIYF. Filled out from reference TRBV11-2 and TRBJ1-3, the complete variable domain reads EAGVAQSPRYKIIEKRQSVAFWCNPISGHATLYWYQQILGQGPKLLIQFQNNGVVDDSQLPKDRFSAERLKGVDSTLKIQPAKLEDSAVYLCASSLSQSSSGNTIYFGEGSWLTVV.

This clone was picked up one time. The chain links TRBV28 to TRBJ2-1; D is tentatively TRBD1 or TRBD2 (6 bases each). This CDR3 spans 15 amino acids. CDR1 is MDHEN and CDR2 is SYDVKM in the germline V gene. Trimming removed 6 bases from V and 7 bases from J, with 19 bases in between. This CDR3 reads CASRPQGGPGNEQFF. The CDR3 nucleotides read TGTGCCAGCAGACCCCAAGGGGGGCCGGGAAATGAGCAGTTCTTC. Combining the CDR3 with reference TRBV28 and TRBJ2-1 gives the whole variable domain DVKVTQSSRYLVKRTGEKVFLECVQDMDHENMFWYRQDPGLGLRLIYFSYDVKMKEKGDIPEGYSVSREKKERFSLILESASTNQTSMYLCASRPQGGPGNEQFFGPGTRLTVL.